This TCR beta chain was obtained from a study of blood T cell repertoires in COVID-19. About the study: Material from acute and convalescent COVID-19 was sourced from the United States, Italy and Spain. From T cells, B-cell-depleted T cells, or PBMCs came the material, which was cDNA or gDNA.

Seattle's cohort entered during active infection and was followed longitudinally. Germline CDR1 MDHEN, CDR2 SYDVKM. The V segment lost 6 bases and the J segment 5 bases; nucleotides outside the gene matches: 8. This CDR3 is built from 14 residues. As originally analysed: How many nucleated cells were present was estimated from reference gene primer amplification. The protocol was immunoSEQ multiplex PCR, while the TCRdb copy is restricted to in-frame clones and leaves out a portion. That table supplies the V and J calls and clone size; D and trimming were determined from the DNA. The table records 250,000 to 350,000 clones, approximately 84% of them present only once.

The chain carries TRBV28 and TRBJ1-1; 8 bases agree with TRBD1. The clonotype originates from a human donor with COVID-19, enrolled during active disease. The donor label of this sample is uncertain. Sequencing input: peripheral blood. CDR3 protein: CASSPGQGGTEAFF. In DNA form, the CDR3 reads TGTGCCAGCAGCCCCGGACAGGGAGGAACTGAAGCTTTCTTT.